This TCR beta chain was recorded in a study of shared clonotypes between healthy human individuals. Findings and limits, study-wide: Naive subsets generally exceeded memory subsets in estimated richness. Among non-shared clonotypes, generation probabilities were lower than among those shared by all four donors.

V dropped 1 base and J dropped 3 bases, with 7 bases sitting between them. Germline CDR1 SEHNR, CDR2 FQNEAQ (reference sequence). CDR3 length equals 14 residues. This table comes from immunoSEQ multiplex PCR, and its TCRdb copy is limited to in-frame clones, with some not included. The sample has about 2.1 million clones, roughly 91% seen once. It was CD45RO-negative cells, positively selected for CCR7, that made up naive CD8 cells, with terminally differentiated effector memory CD45RA+ cells excluded. Concerning this clone: Its antigen is unknown. Other DNA sequences of this sample code for an identical CDR3.

The receptor's source is a man younger than 35 in good health. Some clones in this sample may be carry-over from other donors' samples. V and J are TRBV7-9 and TRBJ1-5, with D unresolved. The sequenced sample consisted of naive CD8+ T cells from PBMCs. The CDR3 region has the DNA TGTGCCAGCAGCTTAGGAGGCCTCAATCAGCCCCAGCATTTT. Encoded protein: CASSLGGLNQPQHF. The whole variable domain, remainder taken from reference TRBV7-9 and TRBJ1-5, is DTGVSQNPRHKITKRGQNVTFRCDPISEHNRLYWYRQTLGQGPEFLTYFQNEAQLEKSRLLSDRFSAERPKGSFSTLEIQRTEQGDSAMYLCASSLGGLNQPQHFGDGTRLSIL.